These T cell receptor beta chains were read from a single sample in a study of T cell responses to AZD1222 COVID-19 vaccine. Measured with immunoSEQ multiplex PCR; TCRdb has only the in-frame clones, and not every one. This table has over 100,000 clones, approximately 88% appearing once. The starting material was peripheral blood, obtained on day 0 of AZD1222 vaccination. These receptors all stem from an adult in good health. CDR3s include the opening cysteine and the closing phenylalanine or tryptophan. Each record gives: J gene, V gene, CDR3 length, D gene, CDR3 protein. D genes are given only for firm matches.

j_call: TRBJ2-3
v_call: TRBV10-3
cdr3_length: 15
d_call: TRBD2
cdr3_aa: CAISPRGTYTDTQYF

j_call: TRBJ2-7
v_call: TRBV4-1
cdr3_length: 14
d_call: .
cdr3_aa: CASSQFLLTYEQYF

j_call: TRBJ2-2
v_call: TRBV7-2
cdr3_length: 15
d_call: .
cdr3_aa: CADRGSGTHTGELFF

j_call: TRBJ2-3
v_call: TRBV7-9
cdr3_length: 14
d_call: TRBD2
cdr3_aa: CASSPQAGADTQYF

j_call: TRBJ2-7
v_call: TRBV7-9
cdr3_length: 14
d_call: .
cdr3_aa: CASSLAGKSYEQYF

j_call: TRBJ2-1
v_call: TRBV7-2
cdr3_length: 16
d_call: TRBD2
cdr3_aa: CASSLASGGAFNEQFF

j_call: TRBJ2-2
v_call: TRBV7-2
cdr3_length: 13
d_call: .
cdr3_aa: CANTRLFTGELFF

j_call: TRBJ2-7
v_call: TRBV11-2
cdr3_length: 14
d_call: TRBD1
cdr3_aa: CASGGDRGLHEQYF

j_call: TRBJ2-3
v_call: TRBV4-1
cdr3_length: 16
d_call: .
cdr3_aa: CASSQDRGAGTDTQYF

j_call: TRBJ2-7
v_call: TRBV10-3
cdr3_length: 18
d_call: TRBD2
cdr3_aa: CAISPLGGSGGIGYEQYF

j_call: TRBJ1-5
v_call: TRBV9
cdr3_length: 18
d_call: TRBD1
cdr3_aa: CASSPGTGEGRRNQPQHF

j_call: TRBJ1-4
v_call: TRBV5-1
cdr3_length: 17
d_call: TRBD1
cdr3_aa: CASSFFGQGATNEKLFF

j_call: TRBJ1-1
v_call: TRBV27
cdr3_length: 17
d_call: .
cdr3_aa: CASSLRSLRRQNTEAFF

j_call: TRBJ1-1
v_call: TRBV5-1
cdr3_length: 15
d_call: TRBD1
cdr3_aa: CASSRGTGPNTEAFF

j_call: TRBJ2-7
v_call: TRBV12-3/TRBV12-4
cdr3_length: 13
d_call: .
cdr3_aa: CASRIQGSREQYF

j_call: TRBJ2-2
v_call: TRBV7-3
cdr3_length: 14
d_call: .
cdr3_aa: CATTVGPNTGELFF

j_call: TRBJ2-4
v_call: TRBV5-3
cdr3_length: 13
d_call: .
cdr3_aa: CARSFSGRNIQYF

j_call: TRBJ1-5
v_call: TRBV19
cdr3_length: 15
d_call: .
cdr3_aa: CASTLWWESNQPQHF

j_call: TRBJ1-3
v_call: TRBV19
cdr3_length: 17
d_call: TRBD1
cdr3_aa: CASSTGTGARRGNTIYF

j_call: TRBJ1-6
v_call: TRBV10-2
cdr3_length: 14
d_call: .
cdr3_aa: CASGPRGDNSPLHF

j_call: TRBJ1-2
v_call: TRBV5-4
cdr3_length: 14
d_call: TRBD1
cdr3_aa: CASSVRRGGSGYTF

j_call: TRBJ1-3
v_call: TRBV3-1/TRBV3-2
cdr3_length: 14
d_call: TRBD1
cdr3_aa: CASSQRDRGNTIYF

j_call: TRBJ1-6
v_call: TRBV7-2
cdr3_length: 15
d_call: TRBD1
cdr3_aa: CASSPGTGVATPLHF

j_call: TRBJ1-4
v_call: TRBV10-3
cdr3_length: 17
d_call: .
cdr3_aa: CAISNPGREATNEKLFF

j_call: TRBJ1-3
v_call: TRBV6-5
cdr3_length: 14
d_call: .
cdr3_aa: CASRDRSSGNTIYF

j_call: TRBJ1-2
v_call: TRBV29-1
cdr3_length: 14
d_call: TRBD1
cdr3_aa: CSVWTGGTNYGYTF

j_call: TRBJ2-4
v_call: TRBV7-8
cdr3_length: 13
d_call: .
cdr3_aa: CASSWEAGNIQYF

j_call: TRBJ2-3
v_call: TRBV4-2
cdr3_length: 17
d_call: TRBD2
cdr3_aa: CASSQAPGRGGSDTQYF

j_call: TRBJ1-3
v_call: TRBV4-1
cdr3_length: 17
d_call: .
cdr3_aa: CASSQDSGEASGNTIYF

j_call: TRBJ1-1
v_call: TRBV6-5
cdr3_length: 15
d_call: .
cdr3_aa: CASSYSNRDLTEAFF

j_call: TRBJ1-2
v_call: TRBV18
cdr3_length: 17
d_call: .
cdr3_aa: CASSPPSLSGGNYGYTF

j_call: TRBJ2-3
v_call: TRBV7-3
cdr3_length: 17
d_call: TRBD1
cdr3_aa: CASSFQQGTSGTDTQYF

j_call: TRBJ1-1
v_call: TRBV21-1
cdr3_length: 16
d_call: .
cdr3_aa: CASSISIGDVSSEAFF

j_call: TRBJ2-7
v_call: TRBV6-2/TRBV6-3
cdr3_length: 14
d_call: .
cdr3_aa: CASSYQGNSYEQYF

j_call: TRBJ1-2
v_call: TRBV4-3
cdr3_length: 16
d_call: .
cdr3_aa: CASSQEVRETRYGYTF

j_call: TRBJ2-2
v_call: TRBV24-1
cdr3_length: 14
d_call: .
cdr3_aa: CATSEQPVTGELFF

j_call: TRBJ1-2
v_call: TRBV6-5
cdr3_length: 15
d_call: .
cdr3_aa: CASTPRQFQDHGYTF

j_call: TRBJ2-2
v_call: TRBV6-1
cdr3_length: 16
d_call: .
cdr3_aa: CASSEAKQGNTGELFF

j_call: TRBJ1-2
v_call: TRBV6-5
cdr3_length: 14
d_call: .
cdr3_aa: CASSPRTASDGYTF

j_call: TRBJ2-3
v_call: TRBV14
cdr3_length: 17
d_call: .
cdr3_aa: CASSHFVTGRGMDTQYF

j_call: TRBJ2-1
v_call: TRBV7-2
cdr3_length: 16
d_call: TRBD2
cdr3_aa: CASSPRRGGLRNEQFF

j_call: TRBJ1-2
v_call: TRBV7-9
cdr3_length: 14
d_call: .
cdr3_aa: CASSLWTENYGYTF

j_call: TRBJ2-1
v_call: TRBV18
cdr3_length: 15
d_call: TRBD1
cdr3_aa: CASSPDRGNHNEQFF

j_call: TRBJ1-1
v_call: TRBV6-2/TRBV6-3
cdr3_length: 17
d_call: .
cdr3_aa: CASSYPPWPGMNTEAFF

j_call: TRBJ2-5
v_call: TRBV11-2
cdr3_length: 13
d_call: .
cdr3_aa: CASSTGLQETQYF

j_call: TRBJ1-2
v_call: TRBV10-3
cdr3_length: 16
d_call: TRBD1
cdr3_aa: CAIRTSGTGVKDGYTF

j_call: TRBJ1-1
v_call: TRBV5-1
cdr3_length: 15
d_call: .
cdr3_aa: CASSLPKGTGSEAFF

j_call: TRBJ1-1
v_call: TRBV6-5
cdr3_length: 13
d_call: .
cdr3_aa: CASGIKGNTEAFF

j_call: TRBJ1-2
v_call: TRBV10-3
cdr3_length: 15
d_call: TRBD1
cdr3_aa: CAIMRGQGENYGYTF

j_call: TRBJ2-1
v_call: TRBV5-1
cdr3_length: 15
d_call: .
cdr3_aa: CASSSRWDTYNEQFF

j_call: TRBJ1-3
v_call: TRBV6-6
cdr3_length: 16
d_call: .
cdr3_aa: CASSYNPGTSGNTIYF

j_call: TRBJ1-1
v_call: TRBV18
cdr3_length: 15
d_call: .
cdr3_aa: CASSHGEGMNTEAFF

j_call: TRBJ1-5
v_call: TRBV7-6
cdr3_length: 18
d_call: .
cdr3_aa: CASSLVPERGYSNQPQHF

j_call: TRBJ1-1
v_call: TRBV7-2
cdr3_length: 14
d_call: .
cdr3_aa: CASSLARENTEAFF